A single T cell receptor (beta chain) is shown here with its context. What it binds is unknown. This CDR3 is built from 14 residues. CDR1 and CDR2 (germline): DFQATT, SNEGSKA (reference sequence). With 0 bases removed from V and 8 bases from J, the gap between germline ends came to 14 bases. TCRdb recomputed calls from the 5' RACE reads with MiXCR, one row per CDR3 protein. The sample has approximately 220,000 distinct CDR3 sequences, 6% to 8.5% seen once; the top ten hold around 5%. The data belong to a study of identical twins. Study findings and constraints: Model-predicted out-of-frame TCR alpha sharing fell below observed values in monozygotic twins.

This sample was shared with a second study, whose subject was yellow fever vaccine responses in identical twins.

The sequenced sample consisted of CD8+ T cells sorted from blood. This TCR came from a woman younger than 35 in good health. This chain links TRBV20-1 with TRBJ2-1; D not certain. CDR3 sequence reads: CSARDLDRTDEQFF. DNA for the CDR3: TGCAGTGCTAGAGATCTAGACCGTACCGATGAGCAGTTCTTC.